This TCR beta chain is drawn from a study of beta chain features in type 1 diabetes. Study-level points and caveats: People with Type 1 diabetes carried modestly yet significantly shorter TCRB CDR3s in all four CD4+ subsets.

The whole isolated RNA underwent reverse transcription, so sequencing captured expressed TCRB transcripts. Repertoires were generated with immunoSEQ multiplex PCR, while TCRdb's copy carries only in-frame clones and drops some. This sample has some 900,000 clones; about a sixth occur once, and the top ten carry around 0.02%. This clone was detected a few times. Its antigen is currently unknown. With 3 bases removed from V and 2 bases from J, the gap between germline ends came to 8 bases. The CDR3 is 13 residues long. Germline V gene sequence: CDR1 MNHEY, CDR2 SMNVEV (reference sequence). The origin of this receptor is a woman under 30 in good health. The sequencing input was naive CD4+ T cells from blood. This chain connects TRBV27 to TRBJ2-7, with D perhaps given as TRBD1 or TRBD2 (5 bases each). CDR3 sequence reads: CASSFRETYEQYF. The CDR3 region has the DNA TGTGCCAGCAGTTTCAGGGAGACCTACGAGCAGTACTTC.